Listed here is a single T cell receptor beta chain. The repertoire was sequenced with immunoSEQ multiplex PCR; TCRdb's copy has only in-frame clones and lacks some. Among more than 15,000 clones, roughly 80% were seen once, and the ten largest hold more than 8.5%. This sample is drawn from a study of ipilimumab plus nivolumab after autologous stem cell transplantation. The V gene's germline CDR1 is SGHTA and CDR2 FQGNSA. The ends were cut back, 5 bases at V and 1 base at J, with 11 bases in the middle. The CDR3 is made up of 14 amino acids. The TCR originated in a male donor with diffuse large B-cell lymphoma. The chain couples TRBV7-2 to TRBJ1-2, with a tentative D call TRBD1 (6 bases). The input for sequencing was PBMCs, taken in a trial of ipilimumab plus nivolumab as post-transplant consolidation. CDR3 in amino acids: CASSRRQVNYGYTF. In nucleotides, the CDR3 is TGTGCCAGCAGCCGTCGACAGGTTAACTATGGCTACACCTTC.